This T cell receptor (beta chain) originates from a study of cytomegalovirus exposure and HLA in healthy donors. Points from the study as a whole: There were several of the most significant clusters that appeared linked to common viral pathogens in a later analysis. The classifier reportedly diagnosed cytomegalovirus status with high specificity and sensitivity.

Primers for the PCR totalled 60 Vbeta and 13 Jbeta. The table came from immunoSEQ multiplex PCR; TCRdb's copy has only in-frame clones and leaves some out. The sample contains roughly 160,000 clones, 65% to 80% of which appear only once. Note on this clone: The antigen is unknown.

This CDR3 is 13 amino acids long. In germline, CDR1 is WSHSY, CDR2 SAAADI. Trimming took 6 bases from V and 3 from J, leaving 12 bases between them. This sequence originates from a man between 35 and 55 years old in good health and CMV-seronegative. The chain joins TRBV10-2 to TRBJ2-7; D call uncertain. Sequences were obtained from PBMCs. In DNA form, the CDR3 reads TGCGCCAGCAGCCTTGACATGGGCTACGAGCAGTACTTC. Translation gives CASSLDMGYEQYF.